The 15 T cell receptor beta chains below were found in one sample sequenced in a study of graft-versus-host responses after intestinal transplantation. Measured with immunoSEQ multiplex PCR; TCRdb has only the in-frame clones, and not every one. The sample includes around 78,000 clones, around 90% of them seen just once. No cognate antigen is known for these TCRs. The source was unstimulated CD8+ T cells sorted from spleen or lymph node cells, collected before transplant. The receptors originated from a human donor who was the organ donor for an intestinal transplant.

This clone occurred once. J is TRBJ2-5 and V is TRBV7-2, with TRBD2 identical over 9 bases. This CDR3 is built from 13 residues. Germline CDR1 SGHTA, CDR2 FQGNSA. The V gene end was trimmed by 3 bases and the J gene end by 4 bases; junction bases not matched to a gene: 0. The CDR3 here is CASSFSGGETQYF. The CDR3 DNA sequence: TGTGCCAGCAGCTTTAGCGGGGGAGAGACCCAGTACTTC.

The chain recombines TRBV7-9 with TRBJ2-7; 10 bases fit TRBD1. CDR1 is SEHNR and CDR2 is FQNEAQ in the germline V gene (reference sequence). The ends lost 5 bases at V and 3 bases at J; junction bases unmatched: 7. The CDR3 is 15 amino acids. CDR3 in amino acids: CASSPGQGMIYEQYF. Here the CDR3 DNA reads TGTGCCAGCAGCCCGGGACAGGGGATGATCTACGAGCAGTACTTC.

This chain connects TRBV6-5 to TRBJ2-2; the D is unclear. The V and J ends lost 2 bases and 11 bases respectively, with 9 bases between them. Germline V gene sequence: CDR1 MNHEY, CDR2 SVGAGI. The CDR3 loop spans 12 amino acids. The CDR3 protein is CASSYLRGELFF. The CDR3 coding sequence is TGTGCCAGCAGTTACCTCCGAGGAGAGCTGTTTTTT.

The rearrangement joins TRBV6-1 to TRBJ1-5, with a weak D call TRBD1 (5 bases). This CDR3 comprises 14 residues. Trimming left V 6 bases short and J 2 bases short, with 11 bases between. From germline, CDR1 is MNHNS and CDR2 SASEGT. CDR3 coding DNA: TGTGCCAGCAGCCCGGGACTCCGCAATCAGCCCCAGCATTTT. This translates into CASSPGLRNQPQHF.

The rearrangement joins TRBV6-1 to TRBJ2-7; 8 nucleotides line up with TRBD2. Germline V gene lookup returns CDR1 MNHNS and CDR2 SASEGT. The V segment lost 11 bases and the J segment 0 bases; nucleotides outside the gene matches: 9. CDR3 length equals 14 residues. The CDR3 nucleotides read TGTGCCTGCGGGGGGATTACCTTCTCCTACGAGCAGTACTTC. Encoded protein: CACGGITFSYEQYF.

The table lists this clone with a count of one. This chain joins TRBV5-1 and TRBJ2-3, with D possibly matching TRBD1 (8 bases). Germline V gene data show CDR1 as SGHRS and CDR2 as YFSETQ. The CDR3 has 15 residues. V lost 3 bases, J lost 8 bases, and 19 bases lay in between. The CDR3 loop reads CASSYRGGTSGTQYF. In nucleotides, the CDR3 is TGCGCCAGCAGCTACAGGGGGGGCACCTCGGGTACGCAGTATTTT.

This sequence joins TRBV2 and TRBJ1-1, with no clear D. The CDR3 has 13 residues. Looked up from germline, CDR1 is SNHLY and CDR2 is FYNNEI. The ends were cut back, 3 bases at V and 4 bases at J, with 9 bases in the middle. The CDR3 bases are TGTGCCAGCAGTGACCCAGGAATCACTGAAGCTTTCTTT. Translation gives CASSDPGITEAFF.

In DNA, the CDR3 is TGTGCCACCAGCACGGGGGATTTCAACACTGAAGCTTTCTTT. Its translation: CATSTGDFNTEAFF. This chain uses TRBV15 with TRBJ1-1, with a weak D call TRBD1 (5 bases). CDR1 is LNHNV, CDR2 YYDKDF, per germline (reference sequence). This CDR3 is built from 14 residues. Trimming removed 4 bases at V and 2 bases at J, with 11 bases between.

This clone was counted only a few times. The CDR3 reads CASSQDGYSGPNQPQHF. The CDR3 DNA reads as TGTGCCAGCAGCCAAGACGGTTATTCGGGGCCAAATCAGCCCCAGCATTTT. V and J are TRBV4-2 and TRBJ1-5; D perhaps matches TRBD1 (5 bases). Trimming removed 0 bases from V and 4 bases from J, with 16 bases in between. The CDR3 loop spans 17 amino acids. Germline CDR1 LGHNA, CDR2 YNFKEQ.

This chain links TRBV7-2 with TRBJ2-3; TRBD1 might be the D (5 bases). Germline values: CDR1 SGHTA, CDR2 FQGNSA. Trimming took 1 base from V and 5 from J, leaving 10 bases between them. The CDR3 sequence is 14 residues long. The CDR3 DNA reads TGTGCCAGCAGCTTAGGGATTAGGGGAGATACGCAGTATTTT. Its translation: CASSLGIRGDTQYF. The variable domain in full, completed from reference TRBV7-2 and TRBJ2-3, reads GAGVSQSPSNKVTEKGKDVELRCDPISGHTALYWYRQSLGQGLEFLIYFQGNSAPDKSGLPSDRFSAERTGGSVSTLTIQRTQQEDSAVYLCASSLGIRGDTQYFGPGTRLTVL.

J is TRBJ1-6 and V is TRBV5-6, with 7 nucleotides matching TRBD1. The germline V gene has CDR1 SGHDT and CDR2 YYEEEE. This CDR3 is built from 14 residues. The trim removed 2 bases at V and 9 bases at J, leaving 5 bases unmatched. CDR3 protein: CASSFRGALSPLHF. CDR3 nucleotides: TGTGCCAGCAGCTTCAGGGGGGCGCTTTCACCCCTCCACTTT.

The chain joins TRBV6-1 to TRBJ1-1; D is uncertain. Germline CDR1 reads MNHNS; CDR2 reads SASEGT. There are 14 residues in the CDR3. The ends were cut back, 3 bases at V and 1 base at J, with 9 bases in the middle. The CDR3 DNA sequence: TGTGCCAGCAGTGATGGGTTTACGAACACTGAAGCTTTCTTT. This encodes CASSDGFTNTEAFF.

V is TRBV4-2 and J is TRBJ1-3; D uncertain. The CDR3 spans 16 residues. Per the germline V gene, CDR1 is LGHNA and CDR2 is YNFKEQ. V was pared by 1 base and J by 0 bases, with 10 bases between. The CDR3 nucleotides read TGTGCCAGCAGCCAAGCTAGACAACGCTCTGGAAACACCATATATTTT. Protein sequence: CASSQARQRSGNTIYF.

The chain has TRBV28 and TRBJ2-7; a weak D match, TRBD1 (6 bases). V was pared by 6 bases and J by 3 bases, with 15 bases between. Germline lookup yields CDR1 MDHEN and CDR2 SYDVKM. The CDR3 covers 14 residues. Here the CDR3 reads CASSPTGSVYEQYF. The CDR3 nucleotides read TGTGCCAGCAGCCCTACAGGGTCTGTCTACGAGCAGTACTTC. The whole variable domain, remainder taken from reference TRBV28 and TRBJ2-7, is DVKVTQSSRYLVKRTGEKVFLECVQDMDHENMFWYRQDPGLGLRLIYFSYDVKMKEKGDIPEGYSVSREKKERFSLILESASTNQTSMYLCASSPTGSVYEQYFGPGTRLTVT.

Here the CDR3 reads CASSPGGYGYTF. In DNA form, the CDR3 reads TGTGCCAGCAGCCCAGGAGGATATGGCTACACCTTC. The chain recombines TRBV9 with TRBJ1-2; D unclear. The germline CDR1 and CDR2 sequences are SGDLS and YYNGEE. The CDR3 is 12 residues long. V lost 4 bases to trimming and J lost 5 bases, with 9 bases between them.